Listed below are T cell receptor beta chains from one sample, sequenced in a study of cytomegalovirus exposure and HLA in healthy donors. Clones were sequenced by immunoSEQ multiplex PCR, and TCRdb holds only the in-frame ones, with some missing. The repertoire consists of 150,000 to 200,000 clones, with approximately 86% occurring once and the leading ten covering 1.5% to 2%. Sequencing was performed on PBMCs. The receptors originated from a woman in her late teens or twenties in good health and CMV-seronegative. CDR3s include the opening cysteine and the closing phenylalanine or tryptophan. A D gene is named only where the DNA matches it firmly. Where a row states a size, it is once, few, many or the class of an expanded clone; other rows omit it.

V	J	size	D	CDR3	DNA
TRBV29-1	TRBJ2-3	few	.	CSVRAGASTDTQYF	TGCAGCGTTCGAGCAGGGGCTAGCACAGATACGCAGTATTTT
TRBV27	TRBJ2-7	.	.	CASSFSGQGFYEQYF	TGTGCCAGCAGTTTCTCAGGGCAGGGTTTCTACGAGCAGTACTTC
TRBV11-3	TRBJ2-5	.	TRBD1	CASSVGQGIETQYF	TGTGCCAGCAGCGTCGGACAGGGCATTGAGACCCAGTACTTC
TRBV2	TRBJ2-3	.	.	CASTLTPLPDTQYF	TGTGCCAGCACCCTGACTCCGCTGCCAGATACGCAGTATTTT
TRBV6-5	TRBJ2-7	few	.	CASSFWGGAPYEQYF	TGTGCCAGCAGCTTCTGGGGGGGCGCCCCCTACGAGCAGTACTTC
TRBV5-1	TRBJ2-1	.	TRBD2	CASSLGGGSYNEQFF	TGCGCCAGCAGCCTGGGGGGGGGCTCCTACAATGAGCAGTTCTTC
TRBV7-9	TRBJ2-1	.	TRBD2	CASSSGGSNNEQFF	TGTGCCAGCAGCTCTGGCGGGAGTAACAATGAGCAGTTCTTC
TRBV6-5	TRBJ1-1	few	.	CASSYTSGPLNTEAFF	TGTGCCAGCAGTTACACCTCAGGGCCGCTGAACACTGAAGCTTTCTTT
TRBV10-3	TRBJ2-3	.	TRBD2	CATEGKRGLTDTQYF	TGTGCCACCGAAGGAAAGCGGGGGTTAACAGATACGCAGTATTTT
TRBV2	TRBJ2-3	.	TRBD2	CASSLAGIPLGTDTQYF	TGTGCCAGCAGTTTAGCGGGGATACCTCTTGGCACAGATACGCAGTATTTT
TRBV6-1	TRBJ2-2	.	TRBD2	CASSVLAGAPAGELFF	TGTGCCAGCAGTGTACTAGCGGGGGCTCCAGCCGGGGAGCTGTTTTTT
TRBV5-4	TRBJ2-1	.	.	CASSPSETAVFF	TGTGCCAGCAGCCCATCCGAGACAGCTGTGTTCTTC
TRBV11-3	TRBJ2-1	.	.	CASSSPAADNEQFF	TGTGCCAGCAGCTCGCCGGCGGCGGACAATGAGCAGTTCTTC
TRBV5-1	TRBJ2-7	.	.	CASSLAEWGVLHEQYF	TGCGCCAGCAGCTTGGCCGAATGGGGAGTCCTTCACGAGCAGTACTTC
TRBV7-8	TRBJ1-4	.	TRBD1	CASSLARGQDRELFF	TGTGCCAGCAGCTTAGCTAGGGGACAGGACAGAGAACTGTTTTTT
TRBV10-3	TRBJ1-1	.	.	CAIRAGGTEAFF	TGTGCCATCAGAGCCGGGGGCACTGAAGCTTTCTTT
TRBV6-5	TRBJ1-1	.	.	CASSEVWSYTEAFF	TGTGCCAGCAGTGAAGTTTGGAGTTACACTGAAGCTTTCTTT
TRBV5-5	TRBJ2-1	.	TRBD2	CASSLATSGGQSSYNEQFF	TGTGCCAGCAGCTTGGCCACTAGCGGGGGGCAGAGCTCCTACAATGAGCAGTTCTTC
TRBV9	TRBJ2-1	.	TRBD2	CASSVGGGAVNEQFF	TGTGCCAGCAGCGTAGGCGGGGGGGCTGTCAATGAGCAGTTCTTC
TRBV7-9	TRBJ1-6	.	.	CASSFFTPYLSPLHF	TGTGCCAGCAGCTTTTTTACCCCCTACTTATCGCCCCTCCACTTT
TRBV4-2	TRBJ2-7	once	TRBD2	CASSQGVAGGVYEQYF	TGTGCCAGCAGCCAAGGTGTTGCGGGGGGTGTCTACGAGCAGTACTTC
TRBV11-2	TRBJ1-4	.	TRBD1	CASSLRQGNEKLFF	TGTGCCAGCAGCTTACGACAGGGTAATGAAAAACTGTTTTTT
TRBV11-3	TRBJ2-6	few	.	CASSGSGYSGANVLTF	TGTGCCAGCAGCGGGAGCGGATACTCTGGGGCCAACGTCCTGACTTTC
TRBV28	TRBJ1-5	.	.	CASSPSGPSNQPQHF	TGTGCCAGCAGTCCCTCAGGTCCTAGCAATCAGCCCCAGCATTTT
TRBV21-1	TRBJ2-1	.	.	CASLTGLSYNEQFF	TGTGCCAGCCTGACAGGGCTCTCCTACAATGAGCAGTTCTTC
TRBV7-8	TRBJ1-3	.	.	CASSLFGASGNTIYF	TGTGCCAGCAGCTTATTTGGGGCTTCTGGAAACACCATATATTTT
TRBV30	TRBJ1-6	.	TRBD1	CAWSPWGQGRGSPLHF	TGTGCCTGGAGTCCATGGGGACAGGGGAGGGGATCACCCCTCCACTTT
TRBV7-2	TRBJ1-5	once	.	CASTTSAGNQPQHF	TGTGCCAGCACTACCTCGGCGGGAAATCAGCCCCAGCATTTT
TRBV5-1	TRBJ2-3	.	.	CASSLAFVSTDTQYF	TGCGCCAGCAGCTTGGCCTTCGTCAGCACAGATACGCAGTATTTT
TRBV5-1	TRBJ2-6	.	.	CASSPDTFSGANVLTF	TGCGCCAGCAGCCCGGACACCTTCTCTGGGGCCAACGTCCTGACTTTC
TRBV5-1	TRBJ2-7	.	.	CASSLDVEAEQYF	TGCGCCAGCAGCTTGGATGTGGAGGCCGAGCAGTACTTC
TRBV6-1	TRBJ1-4	few	.	CASRDGTTNEKLFF	TGTGCCAGCAGAGACGGGACAACTAATGAAAAACTGTTTTTT